The 20 T cell receptor beta chains reported below all come from one sample, sequenced in a study of T cell responses to AZD1222 COVID-19 vaccine. Only in-frame clones appear in the TCRdb table, and some are missing; sequencing was by immunoSEQ multiplex PCR. Among about 140,000 clones listed, about 88% were seen once. The sample in question was peripheral blood, obtained 28 days after the second AZD1222 dose. These receptors originate from an adult who received the AZD1222 COVID-19 vaccine.

V usage is TRBV19 and J usage is TRBJ1-5; maybe TRBD1 (6 bases). Germline V CDR1 and CDR2: LNHDA, SQIVND (reference sequence). This CDR3 has 19 amino acids. V shed 3 bases and J shed 2 bases, with 23 bases lying between them. CDR3 sequence: CASSIGQFGVYSGNQPQHF. The CDR3 DNA is TGTGCCAGTAGTATTGGACAGTTTGGCGTCTATTCGGGCAATCAGCCCCAGCATTTT.

The gene calls are TRBV28 and TRBJ1-6; D may be TRBD1 (5 bases). The CDR3 spans 12 residues. Trimming took off 4 bases at V and 10 bases at J, with 8 bases between the two ends. Germline CDR1 is MDHEN and CDR2 is SYDVKM. This chain's CDR3 is CASSSGGSPLHF. The DNA for the CDR3 is TGTGCCAGCAGTTCGGGGGGATCACCCCTCCACTTT.

V is TRBV30 and J is TRBJ2-3, with D unclear. V lost 2 bases and J lost 1, with 4 bases in between. The length of the CDR3 is 12 residues. CDR1 GTSNPN and CDR2 SVGIG come from the germline V gene (reference sequence). CDR3 nucleotide sequence: TGTGCCTGGAGTCCAGGCACAGATACGCAGTATTTT. Amino acids: CAWSPGTDTQYF.

The V call is TRBV3-1 (or the pseudogene TRBV3-2), the J call TRBJ2-3; D is possibly TRBD1 or TRBD2 (6 bases each). This CDR3 has 15 amino acids. Germline CDR1 LGHDT, CDR2 YNNKEL (reference sequence). Trimming took 0 bases from V and 5 from J, leaving 12 bases between them. CDR3 loop: CASSQDPKGGDTQYF. The CDR3 coding sequence is TGTGCCAGCAGCCAAGATCCTAAGGGGGGAGATACGCAGTATTTT.

This clone was seen a single time. V gene TRBV7-2 combines with J gene TRBJ2-3; D uncertain. The CDR3 length is 12 residues. Germline values: CDR1 SGHTA, CDR2 FQGNSA. Trimming removed 5 bases at V and 4 bases at J, with 7 bases between. In nucleotides, the CDR3 is TGTGCCAGCAGCCACTATTCAGATACGCAGTATTTT. It yields the protein CASSHYSDTQYF.

This rearrangement joins TRBV7-9 to TRBJ2-5; TRBD1 or TRBD2 may be the D gene (5 bases each). The germline V gene encodes CDR1 SEHNR and CDR2 FQNEAQ (reference sequence). The V end was cut by 4 bases, the J end by 2 bases, with 17 bases between. This CDR3 has 16 amino acids. The CDR3 is CASSSGVGPAQETQYF. The CDR3 nucleotides read TGTGCCAGCAGCTCCGGGGTGGGGCCCGCTCAAGAGACCCAGTACTTC.

The chain carries TRBV29-1 and TRBJ2-7; D may match TRBD1 or TRBD2 (5 bases each). Trimming took off 3 bases at V and 2 bases at J, with 8 bases between the two ends. From germline, CDR1 is SQVTM and CDR2 ANQGSEA. CDR3 size: 12 residues. In DNA, the CDR3 is TGCAGCGTTGATGGGGGTACCTACGAGCAGTACTTC. It yields the protein CSVDGGTYEQYF.

The chain couples TRBV7-2 to TRBJ2-3; TRBD2 matches 7 bases. J gave up 0 bases and V 4 bases, and 10 bases lay outside the gene matches. Looked up from germline, CDR1 is SGHTA and CDR2 is FQGNSA. The CDR3 length is 17 residues. CDR3 sequence reads: CASSSFASGSSTDTQYF. For the CDR3, the DNA is TGTGCCAGCAGCTCGTTTGCTAGCGGTTCTAGCACAGATACGCAGTATTTT. Variable domain in full (rest from reference TRBV7-2 and TRBJ2-3): GAGVSQSPSNKVTEKGKDVELRCDPISGHTALYWYRQSLGQGLEFLIYFQGNSAPDKSGLPSDRFSAERTGGSVSTLTIQRTQQEDSAVYLCASSSFASGSSTDTQYFGPGTRLTVL.

A single count supports this clone. CDR3 nucleotide sequence: TGTGCCAGCAGTGGGGGGGCCCCATCCCAGCATTTT. This codes for CASSGGAPSQHF. The V and J genes are TRBV2 and TRBJ1-5; maybe TRBD1 (6 bases). V was trimmed by 4 bases and J by 11 bases, leaving 12 bases between them. CDR3 size: 12 residues. In germline, CDR1 is SNHLY, CDR2 FYNNEI. Based on the CDR3 plus reference TRBV2 and TRBJ1-5, the full variable domain is EPEVTQTPSHQVTQMGQEVILRCVPISNHLYFYWYRQILGQKVEFLVSFYNNEISEKSEIFDDQFSVERPDGSNFTLKIRSTKLEDSAMYFCASSGGAPSQHFGDGTRLSIL.

The chain recombines TRBV3-1 (or the pseudogene TRBV3-2) with TRBJ2-5; D gene unclear. Per the germline V gene, CDR1 is LGHDT and CDR2 is YNNKEL (reference sequence). The CDR3 extends over 13 amino acids. V lost 4 bases and J 3 bases, leaving 9 bases between the germline ends. The CDR3 nucleotides read TGTGCCAGCAGCCTTGAGGTGAAAGAGACCCAGTACTTC. Translated: CASSLEVKETQYF.

The V gene is TRBV4-1, the J gene TRBJ2-3; 11 bases map to TRBD2. The germline V gene encodes CDR1 MGHRA and CDR2 YSYEKL. The CDR3 runs to 16 residues. The ends lost 0 bases at V and 5 bases at J; junction bases unmatched: 4. The DNA of the CDR3 is TGCGCCAGCAGCCAAGATATAGCGGGGGGGGAAGATACGCAGTATTTT. Encoded protein: CASSQDIAGGEDTQYF.

V usage is TRBV5-1 and J usage is TRBJ2-7; the D call may be TRBD1 or TRBD2 (6 bases each). Germline CDR1 and CDR2: SGHRS and YFSETQ. Trimming cost V 4 bases and J 6 bases, with 20 bases left between them. The CDR3 runs to 15 residues. CDR3 coding DNA: TGCGCCAGCAGCCCTCCGGAAGGGGGGACGCTCGAGCAGTACTTC. Translation: CASSPPEGGTLEQYF.

This sequence joins TRBV5-8 and TRBJ2-2; no reliable D call. V was shortened by 0 bases and J by 4 bases, with 13 bases between the two germline ends. The CDR3 extends over 16 amino acids. Germline V lookup: CDR1 SGHTS, CDR2 YDEGEE. The CDR3 DNA reads as TGTGCCAGCAGCTTGGTCACTCGGTGGGGCACCGGGGAGCTGTTTTTT. Encoded protein: CASSLVTRWGTGELFF.

The chain is built from TRBV9 and TRBJ1-2; 7 bases map to TRBD1. This CDR3 is built from 15 residues. Germline trimming cut 0 bases from V and 8 bases from J; bases unmatched to any gene: 10. Looked up from germline, CDR1 is SGDLS and CDR2 is YYNGEE. In DNA, the CDR3 is TGTGCCAGCAGCGTAGTAGGGGGCGGAGGTAACGGCTACACCTTC. Protein product: CASSVVGGGGNGYTF.

This chain joins TRBV5-1 and TRBJ1-3, with D maybe TRBD1 (6 bases). Germline V gives CDR1 SGHRS, CDR2 YFSETQ. The V gene lost 2 bases and the J gene lost 1 base, with 10 bases spanning the gap. CDR3 length equals 15 residues. The CDR3 sequence: CASSFDRQSGNTIYF. CDR3 DNA sequence: TGCGCCAGCAGCTTCGACAGGCAATCTGGAAACACCATATATTTT.

This clone was detected a few times. The chain has TRBV28 and TRBJ1-5; D is uncertain. Trimming took off 7 bases at V and 5 bases at J, with 15 bases between the two ends. The CDR3 totals 14 residues. Looked up from germline, CDR1 is MDHEN and CDR2 is SYDVKM. CDR3 nucleotides: TGTGCCAGCATTCCTTCTGGGAGGTATCAGCCCCAGCATTTT. It codes for CASIPSGRYQPQHF.

The chain has TRBV28 and TRBJ2-1, with 12 bases fitting TRBD2. The trim removed 7 bases at V and 4 bases at J, leaving 8 bases unmatched. This CDR3 has 16 amino acids. Germline lookup yields CDR1 MDHEN and CDR2 SYDVKM. The chain's CDR3 is CASTDILAGGYNEQFF. The CDR3 DNA reads as TGTGCCAGCACCGATATCCTAGCGGGAGGGTACAATGAGCAGTTCTTC.

The chain recombines TRBV7-2 with TRBJ1-1, with 8 bases that match TRBD1. Germline-derived CDR1 and CDR2 are SGHTA and FQGNSA. The CDR3 contains 14 residues. Trimming removed 1 base from V and 6 bases from J; junction bases left unmatched: 4. CDR3 DNA: TGTGCCAGCAGCTTAGTGGCAGGGGGCCCTGAAGCTTTCTTT. Residues: CASSLVAGGPEAFF.

This rearrangement joins TRBV6-5 to TRBJ2-2; D gene unclear. This CDR3 region has 10 residues. V lost 0 bases and J lost 10, with 0 bases in between. CDR1 MNHEY and CDR2 SVGAGI come from the germline V gene. DNA for the CDR3: TGTGCCAGCAGTTACTCGGAGCTGTTTTTT. Encoded protein: CASSYSELFF.

This clone was counted between two and nine times. The genes are TRBV30 and TRBJ2-7; D not resolved. Germline V lookup: CDR1 GTSNPN, CDR2 SVGIG (reference sequence). Trimming removed 0 bases at V and 0 bases at J, with 12 bases between. The CDR3 is 15 residues long. CDR3 bases: TGTGCCTGGAGTGTCCCAGACTTTAGCTCCTACGAGCAGTACTTC. Protein product: CAWSVPDFSSYEQYF.